This record covers a single T cell receptor beta chain. This clone was seen a few times. Its antigen is currently not known. No base-level quality is on record; no much larger clone is a single base apart. There are 15 amino acids in the CDR3, from cysteine to phenylalanine inclusive. The kept DNA is CDR3 alone, 45 bases in frame from the first base. Germline trimming: 2 bases from V, 10 bases from J; junction bases outside gene matches: 4. The germline V gene yields SGHTA for CDR1 and FQGNSA for CDR2. This sample is drawn from a study of blood T cell repertoires in COVID-19 (dated by TCRdb to 2018 to 2021). Turning to the overall study: The collaborator samples originated in the United States, Italy and Spain and spanned the acute and convalescent phases of COVID-19. Where available, HLA class I and class II types were taken from metadata supplied by the sample provider and were not determined by assay-based typing. Nearly every sample came with metadata listing a de-identified subject ID, COVID-19 status, age in years and sex. The material from the prospective study consisted of cDNA or gDNA derived from T cells, B-cell-depleted T cells, or PBMCs. The dataset comprised deeply sampled blood TCRbeta repertoires from subjects exposed to, actively infected with, or recovered from COVID-19. The samples were drawn from two sources: the first 160 participants of the ongoing ImmuneRACE study, and 1,000 to 1,500 subjects contributed by 6 global collaborators. A freely available public database, intended as a resource for researchers studying the immune response to SARS-CoV-2, is where the repertoires were released.

General study outcomes and caveats: The amount of clinical and demographic metadata varied by source and participant and was provided uncurated.

TCRbeta CDR3 regions were amplified from genomic DNA using the immunoSEQ Assay, a bias-controlled multiplex PCR. From the authors' description of their analysis: Within the assay, amplification of reference gene primers was used to estimate how many nucleated cells each sample contained. Sequence reads were collapsed and filtered to measure the absolute abundance of every unique TCRbeta CDR3 rearrangement. For each sample, productive Simpson clonality was calculated by taking the square root of Simpson's diversity index across productive rearrangements. Entries here come from immuneACCESS through TCRdb and include only in-frame sequences with V and J called. Some clones fail to appear in such tables; in the studies checked, an unresolved V gene covers under half of the shortfall, and the cause of the remainder is unknown. Clone size and the V and J calls come from that table; the DNA yielded D and trimming. The sample includes approximately 270,000 clones, with 70% to 90% observed a single time. The ten largest clonotypes hold 1.5% to 2% of the sample.

In the prospective study, participants were roughly 18 to 95 years old, resided in fewer than 25 geographic areas of the United States, and were enrolled through a virtual design. In the prospective study, cohorts were assigned on the basis of participant-reported clinical history obtained from a screening survey and a study questionnaire. Recovered participants in ImmuneRACE Cohort 3 were defined as having two consecutive negative NP/OP PCR tests, clearance from a healthcare professional, or resolution of symptoms. Mobile phlebotomists in the prospective study collected whole blood, serum and a nasopharyngeal or oropharyngeal swab from every participant. Participants in the prospective study had the option to provide additional blood draws and questionnaires over a 2-month period. Before DNA extraction, blood samples from the prospective study were shipped at room temperature or frozen.

The sequence derives from a woman between 45 and 60 years old who had recovered from COVID-19. Sequencing was carried out using PBMCs or T cells enriched from blood (not recorded which). The rearranged chain carries TRBV7-2 and TRBJ2-1; 14 central bases correspond to TRBD2. The DNA is as follows: TGTGCCAGCAGCTTAAGCGGGACTAGCGGGAGAGAGCAGTTCTTC. Its translation is CASSLSGTSGREQFF.